This T cell receptor beta chain stems from a study of shared clonotypes between healthy human individuals. Points from the study as a whole: In this cohort, only blood was sampled, and tissue repertoires likely differ.

Terminally differentiated effector memory CD45RA+ cells were excluded by CCR7 positive selection of CD45RO-negative cells. The protocol was immunoSEQ multiplex PCR, while the TCRdb copy is restricted to in-frame clones and leaves out a portion. The profile shows 800,000 to 950,000 clones, about 96% of them singletons. Regarding this clone: The antigen is not known.

Between the trimmed V and J ends, which lost 6 bases and 0 bases, there was a span of 12 bases. The CDR3 loop spans 15 amino acids. CDR1 is ENHRY and CDR2 is SYGVKD in the germline V gene. Sample: naive CD8+ T cells sorted from blood. This TCR derives from a man aged 30 to 45 in good health. The chain employs TRBV10-3 and TRBJ2-1, with a tentative D call TRBD2 (5 bases). The CDR3 sequence is CAISETGSSYNEQFF. CDR3 DNA sequence: TGTGCCATCAGCGAAACGGGGAGCTCCTACAATGAGCAGTTCTTC.